The rows below give T cell receptor beta chains drawn from one sample of a study of CD8 T cells in ankylosing spondylitis. TCRdb reprocessed the 5' RACE reads via MiXCR and lists one record per CDR3 protein. The sample yields hundreds of thousands of distinct CDR3 sequences, about 12% seen once. Sequenced input: blood, either unsorted or a sorted T cell fraction (not recorded which). The source is a male donor with ankylosing spondylitis. Both conserved end residues are part of each CDR3. The order of the fields is CDR3 protein, CDR3 DNA, D gene, CDR3 length, clone size, J gene, V gene. A D gene is named only where the DNA matches it firmly. Expanded clones are given a class, and other clones once, few, many or no size at all.

CASSQLGTSSYNEQFF | TGTGCCAGCAGCCAACTCGGGACTAGCTCCTACAATGAGCAGTTCTTC | TRBD2 | 16 | NA | TRBJ2-1 | TRBV3-1
CATSDLPAGSYNEQFF | TGTGCCACCAGTGATTTGCCTGCGGGGTCCTACAATGAGCAGTTCTTC | NA | 16 | NA | TRBJ2-1 | TRBV24-1
CSYRTGGFNEQFF | TGCAGTTACAGGACAGGGGGGTTCAATGAGCAGTTCTTC | TRBD1 | 13 | NA | TRBJ2-1 | TRBV20-1
CASSQDPGLLAKNIQYF | TGCGCCAGCAGCCAAGATCCGGGACTCTTAGCCAAAAACATTCAGTACTTC | NA | 17 | many | TRBJ2-4 | TRBV4-1
CASSQSAPGLAGGGETQYF | TGTGCCAGCAGCCAATCCGCTCCGGGACTAGCGGGAGGAGGAGAGACCCAGTACTTC | TRBD2 | 19 | NA | TRBJ2-5 | TRBV6-1
CASTQGQYNYGYTF | TGTGCCAGCACTCAGGGACAATACAACTATGGCTACACCTTC | NA | 14 | NA | TRBJ1-2 | TRBV12-3/TRBV12-4
CASSLSDRGRRFF | TGTGCCAGCAGTTTATCGGACAGGGGGCGTCGGTTCTTC | TRBD1 | 13 | NA | TRBJ2-1 | TRBV28
CSAGQGSITDTQYF | TGCAGTGCCGGACAGGGGTCTATTACAGATACGCAGTATTTT | TRBD1 | 14 | NA | TRBJ2-3 | TRBV20-1
CATQWTSGTYEQYF | TGTGCCACACAATGGACTAGCGGAACCTACGAGCAGTACTTC | TRBD2 | 14 | few | TRBJ2-7 | TRBV10-3
CASSNRDRGLSDTQYF | TGTGCCAGCAGTAACCGGGACAGGGGGTTATCAGATACGCAGTATTTT | TRBD1 | 16 | few | TRBJ2-3 | TRBV12-3/TRBV12-4
CSATGSGTYEQYF | TGCAGTGCCACGGGTAGCGGGACCTACGAGCAGTACTTC | TRBD2 | 13 | few | TRBJ2-7 | TRBV20-1
CASSHRGRTYEQYF | TGCGCCAGCAGCCACAGGGGGCGGACCTACGAGCAGTACTTC | TRBD1 | 14 | few | TRBJ2-7 | TRBV5-1
CSGLAGGSDTQYF | TGCAGCGGGCTAGCGGGAGGCTCAGATACGCAGTATTTT | TRBD2 | 13 | NA | TRBJ2-3 | TRBV29-1
CASSLDRQGNTEAFF | TGCGCCAGCAGCTTGGACCGACAGGGGAACACTGAAGCTTTCTTT | TRBD1 | 15 | NA | TRBJ1-1 | TRBV5-1
CASSFRAAVYNEQFF | TGTGCCAGCAGCTTTCGCGCGGCTGTCTACAATGAGCAGTTCTTC | NA | 15 | NA | TRBJ2-1 | TRBV11-2
CASGWTVSGNTIYF | TGTGCCAGCGGATGGACGGTCTCTGGAAACACCATATATTTT | NA | 14 | few | TRBJ1-3 | TRBV12-3/TRBV12-4